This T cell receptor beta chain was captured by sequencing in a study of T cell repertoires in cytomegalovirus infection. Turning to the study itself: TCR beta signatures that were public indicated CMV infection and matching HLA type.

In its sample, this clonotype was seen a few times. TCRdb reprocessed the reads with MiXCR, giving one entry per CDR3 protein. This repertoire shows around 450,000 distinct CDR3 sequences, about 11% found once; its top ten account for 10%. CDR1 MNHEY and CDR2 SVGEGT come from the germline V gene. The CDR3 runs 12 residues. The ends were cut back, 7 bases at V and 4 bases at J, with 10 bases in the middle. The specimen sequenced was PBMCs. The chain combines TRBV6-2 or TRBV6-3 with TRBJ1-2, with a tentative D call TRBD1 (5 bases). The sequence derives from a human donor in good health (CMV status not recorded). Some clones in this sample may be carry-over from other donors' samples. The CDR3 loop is CASNRDSYGYTF. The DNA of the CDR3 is TGTGCCAGCAACCGCGACAGCTATGGCTACACCTTC.